This passage covers 19 T cell receptor beta chains from one sample sequenced in a study of human thymus T cells. Generated by immunoSEQ multiplex PCR, the TCRdb table keeps only in-frame clones and is missing some. Seen here are some 130,000 clones, around 94% observed once, and the top ten hold 0.024%. Obtained as resections during corrective heart surgery, the thymus tissue was then studied. The specimen sequenced was thymus tissue. Every receptor here comes from a boy under two years old with a congenital heart defect but otherwise immunologically healthy.

The chain joins TRBV5-4 to TRBJ2-1; 10 nucleotides line up with TRBD2. Germline V gene sequence: CDR1 SGHNT, CDR2 YYREEE (reference sequence). V lost 4 bases to trimming and J lost 6 bases; unmatched junction nucleotides: 7. The CDR3 length is 15 residues. CDR3 coding DNA: TGTGCCAGCAGCATCCCGGGACTAGCGTTCAATGAGCAGTTCTTC. Residues: CASSIPGLAFNEQFF.

V and J are TRBV19 and TRBJ1-2, with a weak D call TRBD1 (6 bases). This CDR3 contains 16 residues. Germline CDR1 LNHDA, CDR2 SQIVND (reference sequence). V gave up 4 bases and J gave up 7 bases, with 22 bases separating them. CDR3 residues: CASSTQGQRGDGGYTF. DNA for the CDR3: TGTGCCAGTAGTACGCAGGGGCAACGCGGGGACGGTGGCTACACCTTC.

The V call is TRBV6-5, the J call TRBJ2-7; 12 bases align to TRBD2. The CDR3 runs 16 residues. Germline assignment: CDR1 MNHEY and CDR2 SVGAGI. The ends lost 0 bases at V and 4 bases at J; junction bases unmatched: 4. CDR3 region: CASSYSTSGGVYEQYF. CDR3 sequence (DNA): TGTGCCAGCAGTTACTCGACTAGCGGGGGCGTATACGAGCAGTACTTC.

The genes are TRBV6-5 and TRBJ2-7, with TRBD2 matching 8 bases. CDR1 MNHEY and CDR2 SVGAGI come from the germline V gene. The CDR3 extends over 13 amino acids. V lost 6 bases and J lost 4; bases outside the gene matches: 5. The CDR3 loop is CASSGLANYEQYF. CDR3 bases: TGTGCCAGCAGCGGACTAGCCAATTACGAGCAGTACTTC.

The chain joins TRBV5-6 to TRBJ2-1, with 9 bases fitting TRBD2. V was pared by 7 bases and J by 0 bases, with 5 bases of the junction left unmatched. Germline V gene sequence: CDR1 SGHDT, CDR2 YYEEEE. The CDR3 has 15 amino acids. CDR3 in DNA: TGTGCCAGCGGTCAGACTAGCGGCTCCTACAATGAGCAGTTCTTC. Translation: CASGQTSGSYNEQFF.

This chain connects TRBV5-3 to TRBJ1-5; 7 nucleotides align to TRBD1. TRBV5-3 is designated an ORF whose function remains uncertain. This CDR3 is 14 amino acids long. Trimming cost V 2 bases and J 6 bases; bases outside gene matches: 5. This chain's CDR3 is CARSFKQGIQPQHF. Here the CDR3 DNA reads TGTGCCAGAAGCTTTAAACAGGGGATTCAGCCCCAGCATTTT.

This chain uses TRBV11-2 with TRBJ1-1; D might be TRBD1 (6 bases). The CDR3 sequence is 18 residues long. Germline CDR1 is SGHAT and CDR2 is FQNNGV. V was pared by 1 base and J by 3 bases, with 21 bases between. As DNA, the CDR3 is TGTGCCAGCAGCTTAGTCGAGTATTCTGGGGGCAAGGACACTGAAGCTTTCTTT. It yields the protein CASSLVEYSGGKDTEAFF.

This sequence joins TRBV5-6 and TRBJ1-6, with D perhaps matching TRBD1 (5 bases). The CDR3 covers 15 residues. The V and J ends lost 1 base and 14 bases respectively, with 19 bases between them. The V gene's germline CDR1 is SGHDT and CDR2 YYEEEE. CDR3 residues: CASSLIIDGAGSLHF. The CDR3, as DNA: TGTGCCAGCAGCTTGATTATTGATGGGGCGGGTTCCCTCCACTTT.

The chain is built from TRBV6-1 and TRBJ1-2; no clear D gene. Germline loops: CDR1 MNHNS, CDR2 SASEGT. With 7 bases removed from V and 4 bases from J, the gap between germline ends came to 19 bases. This CDR3 is built from 15 residues. The CDR3: CASIMSAGRTYGYTF. The CDR3 DNA follows: TGTGCCAGCATAATGTCGGCCGGCCGGACCTATGGCTACACCTTC.

The genes are TRBV4-2 and TRBJ2-3; 13 bases align to TRBD2. CDR1 is LGHNA, CDR2 YNFKEQ, per germline. The CDR3 is 17 residues long. The trim removed 3 bases at V and 2 bases at J, leaving 5 bases unmatched. In nucleotides, the CDR3 is TGTGCCAGCAGCCAGGGACTAGCGGGGCTACTCACAGATACGCAGTATTTT. It yields the protein CASSQGLAGLLTDTQYF.

This chain joins TRBV15 and TRBJ1-1; no clear D. The CDR3 runs to 11 residues. The germline V gene encodes CDR1 LNHNV and CDR2 YYDKDF (reference sequence). Trimming cost V 3 bases and J 4 bases, with 3 bases left between them. The CDR3, as DNA: TGTGCCACCAGCAGGCGCACTGAAGCTTTCTTT. Translation: CATSRRTEAFF.

V gene TRBV5-1 combines with J gene TRBJ2-5; D gene uncertain. V lost 6 bases, J lost 5 bases, and 11 bases lay in between. The germline gives CDR1 SGHRS, CDR2 YFSETQ. The CDR3 contains 12 residues. In nucleotides, the CDR3 is TGCGCCAGCATTACTACGTCGGAGACCCAGTACTTC. Translating it yields CASITTSETQYF.

The chain carries TRBV7-9 and TRBJ2-3; no firm D call. Trimming removed 1 base at V and 10 bases at J, with 12 bases between. The germline gives CDR1 SEHNR, CDR2 FQNEAQ (reference sequence). The CDR3 covers 13 residues. CDR3 sequence (DNA): TGTGCCAGCAGCTTAGTCCTCCCTCGGGCGCAGTATTTT. Its translation is CASSLVLPRAQYF.

The V and J genes are TRBV10-2 and TRBJ2-7; 10 positions match TRBD2. V was pared by 6 bases and J by 2 bases, with 13 bases of the junction left unmatched. Germline V CDR1 and CDR2: WSHSY, SAAADI. This CDR3 region has 17 residues. CDR3 protein: CASSRQAGGPWAYEQYF. The CDR3 DNA reads TGCGCCAGCAGCCGCCAAGCGGGGGGGCCTTGGGCCTACGAGCAGTACTTC.

This chain uses TRBV6-5 with TRBJ1-6, with TRBD1 matching over 8 bases. V lost 5 bases and J lost 8; bases outside the gene matches: 5. Germline V lookup: CDR1 MNHEY, CDR2 SVGAGI. The CDR3 is 14 residues long. The CDR3 loop reads CASSHLTGDSPLHF. CDR3 bases: TGTGCCAGCAGTCACCTGACAGGGGATTCACCCCTCCACTTT.

With respect to this clone: Different DNA sequences within this sample yield the same CDR3. The chain has TRBV7-9 and TRBJ2-2; tentatively, D is TRBD1 (5 bases). V was trimmed by 1 base and J by 5 bases, leaving 5 bases between them. The germline V gene encodes CDR1 SEHNR and CDR2 FQNEAQ (reference sequence). The CDR3 covers 13 residues. The DNA for the CDR3 is TGTGCCAGCAGCTTAGAGGGGACCGGGGAGCTGTTTTTT. Translation gives CASSLEGTGELFF.

This chain connects TRBV28 to TRBJ2-7, with 7 bases lining up with TRBD1. CDR1 is MDHEN, CDR2 SYDVKM, per germline. J gave up 2 bases and V 4 bases, and 14 bases lay outside the gene matches. The CDR3 runs 17 residues. CDR3 in amino acids: CASSSTNRGRVPYEQYF. CDR3 DNA: TGTGCCAGCAGTTCAACAAACAGGGGAAGGGTTCCCTACGAGCAGTACTTC.

The chain uses TRBV6-1 and TRBJ2-1; tentatively, D is TRBD1 (5 bases). This CDR3 has 14 amino acids. Germline CDR1 reads MNHNS; CDR2 reads SASEGT. Deletions cut 2 bases from V and 6 bases from J, with 11 bases between. The DNA of the CDR3 is TGTGCCAGCAGTGAACCCGGACACTCCAATGAGCAGTTCTTC. Its translation is CASSEPGHSNEQFF.

The chain carries TRBV27 and TRBJ2-7, with TRBD1 identical over 8 bases. Germline CDR1 and CDR2: MNHEY and SMNVEV (reference sequence). With V trimmed by 4 bases and J by 3 bases, 8 bases remained unmatched. The CDR3 has 15 residues. The CDR3 loop reads CASSYDGQGNYEQYF. As DNA, the CDR3 is TGTGCCAGCAGTTACGACGGACAGGGTAACTACGAGCAGTACTTC.